This T cell receptor (beta chain) was sequenced during a study of blood T cell repertoires in COVID-19. Sequenced by immunoSEQ multiplex PCR; TCRdb stores in-frame clones only, minus some. The sample records about 480,000 clones, around nine tenths being singletons. Cohorts were based on clinical histories the participants reported. Two negative PCRs, clearance, or symptom resolution characterized the recovered Cohort 3 donors. This CDR3 is 14 amino acids long. The germline CDR1 and CDR2 sequences are MDHEN and SYDVKM. Trimming took off 3 bases at V and 3 bases at J, with 9 bases between the two ends.

The V call is TRBV28, the J call TRBJ2-4; the D gene is possibly TRBD2 (5 bases). Sequencing was done on a sample of PBMCs or T cells enriched from blood (not recorded which). The source of this sequence is a woman aged 40 to 55 who had recovered from COVID-19. The CDR3 is CASSFRGGKNIQYF. The CDR3 nucleotides read TGTGCCAGCAGTTTTCGGGGTGGCAAAAACATTCAGTACTTC. Full variable domain (remainder filled in from reference TRBV28 and TRBJ2-4): DVKVTQSSRYLVKRTGEKVFLECVQDMDHENMFWYRQDPGLGLRLIYFSYDVKMKEKGDIPEGYSVSREKKERFSLILESASTNQTSMYLCASSFRGGKNIQYFGAGTRLSVL.